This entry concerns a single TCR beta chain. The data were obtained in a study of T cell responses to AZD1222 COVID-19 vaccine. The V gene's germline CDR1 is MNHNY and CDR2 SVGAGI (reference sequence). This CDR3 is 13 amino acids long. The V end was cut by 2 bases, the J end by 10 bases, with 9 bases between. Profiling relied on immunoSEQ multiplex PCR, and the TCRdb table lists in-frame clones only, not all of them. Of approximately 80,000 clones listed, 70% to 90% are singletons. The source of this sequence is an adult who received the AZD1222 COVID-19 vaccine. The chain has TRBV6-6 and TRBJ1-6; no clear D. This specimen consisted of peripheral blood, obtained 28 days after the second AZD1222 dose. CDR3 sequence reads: CASSYEGGSPLHF. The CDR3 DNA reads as TGTGCCAGCAGTTACGAGGGAGGATCACCCCTCCACTTT.